The rows below give T cell receptor beta chains drawn from one sample of a study of OX40 agonist ivuxolimab in advanced cancers. TCRdb's table, derived via immunoSEQ multiplex PCR, lists solely in-frame clones and lacks some. The sample lists around 45,000 clones; just over 90% were seen once. The sample was CD4+ or CD8+ T cells sorted from blood, taken in a trial of the OX40 agonist ivuxolimab. These receptors all come from an adult with an advanced solid tumor such as melanoma, head and neck, liver or kidney cancer. Both conserved end residues are part of each CDR3. A D gene is named only where the DNA matches it firmly. The size of a clone is reported for some rows only, either as once, few or many, or as a class for expanded clones.

CDR3 DNA: TGCGCCAGCAGACTAGGACTAGCGATTGATCACTCTACGCAGTATTTT; CDR3 protein: CASRLGLAIDHSTQYF; V gene: TRBV10-2; clone size: -; J gene: TRBJ2-3; D gene: TRBD2
CDR3 DNA: TGTGCCAGCAGCGTAGGCAGTTCCGATTCCTACGAGCAGTACTTC; CDR3 protein: CASSVGSSDSYEQYF; V gene: TRBV9; clone size: -; J gene: TRBJ2-7; D gene: -
CDR3 DNA: TGTGCCAGCAGTCCCGGGACTAGCGGGAGATACGAGCAGTACTTC; CDR3 protein: CASSPGTSGRYEQYF; V gene: TRBV28; clone size: once; J gene: TRBJ2-7; D gene: TRBD2
CDR3 DNA: TGTGCCACCAGCAGAACCGGGACTAGCGGTCTTAGCACAGATACGCAGTATTTT; CDR3 protein: CATSRTGTSGLSTDTQYF; V gene: TRBV15; clone size: -; J gene: TRBJ2-3; D gene: TRBD2
CDR3 DNA: TGTGCCAGCTCCGGGGTCGTAGTTCGACGTTACGAGAACACCGGGGAGCTGTTTTTT; CDR3 protein: CASSGVVVRRYENTGELFF; V gene: TRBV28; clone size: -; J gene: TRBJ2-2; D gene: -
CDR3 DNA: TGTGCCAGCGGGACAGGGGGCCAAGAGACCCAGTACTTC; CDR3 protein: CASGTGGQETQYF; V gene: TRBV2; clone size: -; J gene: TRBJ2-5; D gene: TRBD1
CDR3 DNA: TGTGCCAGCAGCCCTAGTGCAGGGGGCGTCAATCAGCCCCAGCATTTT; CDR3 protein: CASSPSAGGVNQPQHF; V gene: TRBV9; clone size: -; J gene: TRBJ1-5; D gene: TRBD1
CDR3 DNA: TGTGCCAGCAGTTTATCCCTAACGGGGAACACTGAAGCTTTCTTT; CDR3 protein: CASSLSLTGNTEAFF; V gene: TRBV27; clone size: -; J gene: TRBJ1-1; D gene: -
CDR3 DNA: TGTGCCAGCAGCTTAGTAGCTAGCGGGGCAGATACGCAGTATTTT; CDR3 protein: CASSLVASGADTQYF; V gene: TRBV7-9; clone size: -; J gene: TRBJ2-3; D gene: TRBD2
CDR3 DNA: TGTGCCAGCAGCTTTGGGGACGAGCAGTACTTC; CDR3 protein: CASSFGDEQYF; V gene: TRBV7-9; clone size: once; J gene: TRBJ2-7; D gene: -
CDR3 DNA: TGTGCCATCAGTGATCCTGGGACCTCATCCCTCGAGCAGTACTTC; CDR3 protein: CAISDPGTSSLEQYF; V gene: TRBV10-3; clone size: -; J gene: TRBJ2-7; D gene: -
CDR3 DNA: TGTGCCACTTTAGCGGGGGGGCGCAATGAGCAGTTCTTC; CDR3 protein: CATLAGGRNEQFF; V gene: TRBV6-5; clone size: -; J gene: TRBJ2-1; D gene: TRBD2
CDR3 DNA: TGTGCCAGCAGCTGGTACGGGGGGAACACCGGGGAGCTGTTTTTT; CDR3 protein: CASSWYGGNTGELFF; V gene: TRBV7-8; clone size: once; J gene: TRBJ2-2; D gene: -
CDR3 DNA: TGTGCCATCAGTGAAGGGGGGACTGCAGTCCTGCAGTACTTC; CDR3 protein: CAISEGGTAVLQYF; V gene: TRBV10-3; clone size: -; J gene: TRBJ2-7; D gene: -
CDR3 DNA: TGTGCCAGCAGCCGGATAACAGGGGCGAACACTGAAGCTTTCTTT; CDR3 protein: CASSRITGANTEAFF; V gene: TRBV7-9; clone size: -; J gene: TRBJ1-1; D gene: TRBD1
CDR3 DNA: TGTGCCAGCAGTGAAGAAAAGGGGTTGCTCTCCTACGAGCAGTACTTC; CDR3 protein: CASSEEKGLLSYEQYF; V gene: TRBV6-1; clone size: -; J gene: TRBJ2-7; D gene: -
CDR3 DNA: TGTGCCAGCCAGATAGCGGGAATGGGGGAGACCCAGTACTTC; CDR3 protein: CASQIAGMGETQYF; V gene: TRBV2; clone size: -; J gene: TRBJ2-5; D gene: TRBD2
CDR3 DNA: TGTGCCAGCAGCCCGGCGAGCATGGTCGGTACAGATACGCAGTATTTT; CDR3 protein: CASSPASMVGTDTQYF; V gene: TRBV5-8; clone size: -; J gene: TRBJ2-3; D gene: -
CDR3 DNA: TGTGCCAGCAGCTTAGCGGGGAGGAGTACAGATACGCAGTATTTT; CDR3 protein: CASSLAGRSTDTQYF; V gene: TRBV11-2; clone size: once; J gene: TRBJ2-3; D gene: -
CDR3 DNA: TGTGCCAGCACCATTGATAATGAAAAACTGTTTTTT; CDR3 protein: CASTIDNEKLFF; V gene: TRBV28; clone size: -; J gene: TRBJ1-4; D gene: -
CDR3 DNA: TGTGCCACTAGAACGGTGAACACTGAAGCTTTCTTT; CDR3 protein: CATRTVNTEAFF; V gene: TRBV19; clone size: few; J gene: TRBJ1-1; D gene: -
CDR3 DNA: TGTGCCAGCAGCTTAGCGGGAGGGCCGGAACAAAACATTCAGTACTTC; CDR3 protein: CASSLAGGPEQNIQYF; V gene: TRBV11-1; clone size: -; J gene: TRBJ2-4; D gene: TRBD2